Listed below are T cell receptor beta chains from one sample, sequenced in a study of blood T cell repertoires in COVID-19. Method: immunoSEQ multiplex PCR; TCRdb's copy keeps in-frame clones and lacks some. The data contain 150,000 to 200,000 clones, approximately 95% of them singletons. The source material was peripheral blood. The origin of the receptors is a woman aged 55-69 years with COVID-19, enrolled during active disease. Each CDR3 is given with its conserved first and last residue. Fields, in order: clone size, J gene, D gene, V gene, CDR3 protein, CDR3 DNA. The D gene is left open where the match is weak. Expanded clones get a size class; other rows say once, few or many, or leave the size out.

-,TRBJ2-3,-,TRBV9,CASSVAQDTQYF,TGTGCCAGCAGCGTAGCACAAGATACGCAGTATTTT
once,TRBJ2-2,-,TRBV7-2,CASSWLRGRNTGELFF,TGTGCCAGCAGCTGGCTTCGGGGTCGGAACACCGGGGAGCTGTTTTTT
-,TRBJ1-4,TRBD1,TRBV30,CAWRTGQGAHEKLFF,TGTGCCTGGAGAACAGGACAGGGGGCACATGAAAAACTGTTTTTT
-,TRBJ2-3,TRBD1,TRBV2,CASRGGDRGYTDTQYF,TGTGCCAGCAGAGGGGGGGACAGGGGGTACACAGATACGCAGTATTTT
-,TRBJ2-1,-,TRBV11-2,CASSLDPRDEQFF,TGTGCCAGCAGCTTAGATCCCCGGGATGAGCAGTTCTTC
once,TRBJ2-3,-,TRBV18,CASSPLQAGDTQYF,TGTGCCAGCTCACCACTGCAGGCTGGGGATACGCAGTATTTT
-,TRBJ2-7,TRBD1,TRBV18,CASSPPGRGQYEQYF,TGTGCCAGCTCACCACCGGGCAGGGGGCAATACGAGCAGTACTTC
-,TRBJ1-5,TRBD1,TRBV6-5,CASTTGTGGQPQHF,TGTGCCAGCACTACCGGGACAGGGGGCCAGCCCCAGCATTTT
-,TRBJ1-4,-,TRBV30,CAWSAPRWNEKLFF,TGTGCCTGGAGTGCCCCGAGATGGAATGAAAAACTGTTTTTT
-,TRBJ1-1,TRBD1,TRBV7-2,CASSSQGLKTEAFF,TGTGCCAGCAGTTCACAGGGGCTTAAGACTGAAGCTTTCTTT
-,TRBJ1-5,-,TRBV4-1,CASSQVWPGGQPQHF,TGCGCCAGCAGCCAAGTTTGGCCTGGAGGGCAGCCCCAGCATTTT
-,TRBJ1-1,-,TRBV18,CASSPLLTGNTEAFF,TGTGCCAGCTCACCATTACTAACAGGGAACACTGAAGCTTTCTTT
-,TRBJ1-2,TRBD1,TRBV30,CAWSPGQGASGYTF,TGTGCCTGGAGCCCCGGACAGGGGGCTAGCGGCTACACCTTC
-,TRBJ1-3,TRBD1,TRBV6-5,CASSIIQGAGNTIYF,TGTGCCAGCAGTATAATTCAGGGGGCTGGAAACACCATATATTTT
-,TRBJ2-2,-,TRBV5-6,CASTDSGELFF,TGTGCCAGCACAGACAGCGGGGAGCTGTTTTTT
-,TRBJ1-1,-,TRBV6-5,CASSYGSGRAFF,TGTGCCAGCAGTTACGGTTCGGGTCGAGCTTTCTTT
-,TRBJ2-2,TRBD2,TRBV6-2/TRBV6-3,CASSYSTSGVFHTGELFF,TGTGCCAGCAGTTACTCCACCAGCGGGGTCTTTCACACCGGGGAGCTGTTTTTT
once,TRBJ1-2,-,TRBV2,CASSVSRGVNYGYTF,TGTGCCAGCAGCGTAAGCCGGGGTGTAAACTATGGCTACACCTTC
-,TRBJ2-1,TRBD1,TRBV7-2,CASSLELSQGAYNEQFF,TGTGCCAGCAGCTTAGAATTGAGTCAGGGGGCCTACAATGAGCAGTTCTTC
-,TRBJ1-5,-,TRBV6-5,CASSYSTDSYQPQHF,TGTGCCAGCAGTTACTCGACGGACAGTTATCAGCCCCAGCATTTT
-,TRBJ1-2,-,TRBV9,CASSPQGGNYGYTF,TGTGCCAGCAGCCCTCAAGGGGGTAACTATGGCTACACCTTC
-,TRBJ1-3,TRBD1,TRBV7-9,CASSLPRGTIPSGNTIYF,TGTGCCAGCAGCTTACCCAGGGGGACGATACCCTCTGGAAACACCATATATTTT
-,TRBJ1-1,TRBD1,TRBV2,CASSAAGQGRTEAFF,TGTGCCAGCAGTGCCGCGGGACAGGGACGGACTGAAGCTTTCTTT
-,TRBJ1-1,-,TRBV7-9,CASSLVRMNTEAFF,TGTGCCAGCAGCTTAGTCAGGATGAACACTGAAGCTTTCTTT
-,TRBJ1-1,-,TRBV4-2,CASSQERRLPAEAFF,TGTGCCAGCAGCCAAGAAAGGAGACTCCCTGCTGAAGCTTTCTTT
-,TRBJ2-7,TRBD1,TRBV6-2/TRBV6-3,CASSYSWDSRYEQYF,TGTGCCAGCAGTTACTCATGGGACAGCCGCTACGAGCAGTACTTC
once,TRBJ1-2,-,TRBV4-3,CASSQGGHGYTF,TGCGCCAGCAGCCAAGGGGGCCATGGCTACACCTTC
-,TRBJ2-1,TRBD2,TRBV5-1,CASSSGTRTSGANEQFF,TGCGCCAGCAGCTCGGGCACTCGGACTAGCGGGGCAAATGAGCAGTTCTTC
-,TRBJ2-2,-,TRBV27,CASRHGNTGELFF,TGTGCCAGCAGACATGGGAACACCGGGGAGCTGTTTTTT
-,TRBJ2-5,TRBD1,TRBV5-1,CASSSTGGEETQYF,TGCGCCAGCAGCTCGACAGGGGGCGAAGAGACCCAGTACTTC